This TCR beta chain is drawn from a study of blood T cell repertoires in COVID-19. As for the study in general: Material from acute and convalescent COVID-19 was sourced from the United States, Italy and Spain.

Clones were sequenced by immunoSEQ multiplex PCR, and TCRdb holds only the in-frame ones, with some missing. The sample carries fewer than 350,000 clones, around nine tenths recorded once. The CDR3 totals 13 residues. Germline V CDR1 and CDR2: SGHTA, FQGNSA. The germline V and J ends were trimmed by 1 base and 4 bases, with 8 bases remaining between them. While infection was still active, Seattle patients were enrolled and then followed longitudinally. The rearrangement joins TRBV7-2 to TRBJ2-7; D is perhaps TRBD1 (6 bases). This receptor was identified in a woman in her twenties or thirties with COVID-19, enrolled during active disease. The specimen was peripheral blood. DNA for the CDR3: TGTGCCAGCAGCTTAGAAACAGGGTACGAGCAGTACTTC. This codes for CASSLETGYEQYF. Full variable domain (remainder filled in from reference TRBV7-2 and TRBJ2-7): GAGVSQSPSNKVTEKGKDVELRCDPISGHTALYWYRQSLGQGLEFLIYFQGNSAPDKSGLPSDRFSAERTGGSVSTLTIQRTQQEDSAVYLCASSLETGYEQYFGPGTRLTVT.